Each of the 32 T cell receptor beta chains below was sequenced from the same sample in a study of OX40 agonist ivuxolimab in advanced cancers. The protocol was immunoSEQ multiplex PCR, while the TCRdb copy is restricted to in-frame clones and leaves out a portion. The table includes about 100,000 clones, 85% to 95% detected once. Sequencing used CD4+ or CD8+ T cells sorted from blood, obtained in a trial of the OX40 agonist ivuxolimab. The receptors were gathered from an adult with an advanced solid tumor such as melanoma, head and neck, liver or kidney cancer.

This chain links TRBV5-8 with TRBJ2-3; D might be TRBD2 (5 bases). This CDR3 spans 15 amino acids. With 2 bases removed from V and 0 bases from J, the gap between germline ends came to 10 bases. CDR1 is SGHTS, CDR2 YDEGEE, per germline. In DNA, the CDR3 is TGTGCCAGCAGCTTCGGGCGGACTAGCACAGATACGCAGTATTTT. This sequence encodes CASSFGRTSTDTQYF.

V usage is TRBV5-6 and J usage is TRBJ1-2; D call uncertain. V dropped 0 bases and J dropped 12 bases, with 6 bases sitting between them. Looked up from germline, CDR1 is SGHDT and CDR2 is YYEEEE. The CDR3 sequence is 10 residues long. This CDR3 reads CASSLVADTF. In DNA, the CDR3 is TGTGCCAGCAGCTTGGTGGCGGACACCTTC.

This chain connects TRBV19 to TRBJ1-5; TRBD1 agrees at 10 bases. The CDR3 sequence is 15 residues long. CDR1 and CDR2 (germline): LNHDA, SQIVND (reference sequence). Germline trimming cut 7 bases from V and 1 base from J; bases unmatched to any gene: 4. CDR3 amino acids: CASTTDRGSNQPQHF. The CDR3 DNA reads TGTGCCAGTACAACGGACAGGGGGAGCAATCAGCCCCAGCATTTT.

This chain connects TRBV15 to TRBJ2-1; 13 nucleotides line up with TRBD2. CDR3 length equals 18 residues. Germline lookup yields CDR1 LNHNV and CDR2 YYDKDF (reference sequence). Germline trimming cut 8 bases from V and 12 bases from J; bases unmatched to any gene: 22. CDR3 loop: CATLETGERLAGGIWQFF. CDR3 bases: TGTGCCACCCTCGAGACAGGGGAAAGACTAGCGGGGGGAATATGGCAGTTCTTC. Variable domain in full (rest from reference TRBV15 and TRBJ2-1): DAMVIQNPRYQVTQFGKPVTLSCSQTLNHNVMYWYQQKSSQAPKLLFHYYDKDFNNEADTPDNFQSRRPNTSFCFLDIRSPGLGDTAMYLCATLETGERLAGGIWQFFGPGTRLTVL.

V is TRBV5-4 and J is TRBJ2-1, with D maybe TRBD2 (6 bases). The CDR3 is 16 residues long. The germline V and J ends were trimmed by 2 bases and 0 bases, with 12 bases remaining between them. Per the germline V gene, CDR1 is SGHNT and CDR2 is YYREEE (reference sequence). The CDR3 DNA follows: TGTGCCAGCAGCTTCGTATTGGGGGGCTCCTACAATGAGCAGTTCTTC. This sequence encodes CASSFVLGGSYNEQFF.

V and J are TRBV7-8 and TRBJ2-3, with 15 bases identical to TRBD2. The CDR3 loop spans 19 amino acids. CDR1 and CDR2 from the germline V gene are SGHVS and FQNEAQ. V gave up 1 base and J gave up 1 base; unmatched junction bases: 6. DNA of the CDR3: TGTGCCAGCAGCTTAGGCTGGACTAGCGGGAGGGGGGGCACAGATACGCAGTATTTT. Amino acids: CASSLGWTSGRGGTDTQYF. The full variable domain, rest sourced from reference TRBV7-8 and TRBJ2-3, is GAGVSQSPRYKVAKRGQDVALRCDPISGHVSLFWYQQALGQGPEFLTYFQNEAQLDKSGLPSDRFFAERPEGSVSTLKIQRTQQEDSAVYLCASSLGWTSGRGGTDTQYFGPGTRLTVL.

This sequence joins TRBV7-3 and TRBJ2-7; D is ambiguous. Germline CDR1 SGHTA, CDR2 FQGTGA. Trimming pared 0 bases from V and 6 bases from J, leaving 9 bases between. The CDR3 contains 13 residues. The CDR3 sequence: CASSLTDSSEQYF. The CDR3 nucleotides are TGTGCCAGCAGCTTAACGGATAGTAGCGAGCAGTACTTC.

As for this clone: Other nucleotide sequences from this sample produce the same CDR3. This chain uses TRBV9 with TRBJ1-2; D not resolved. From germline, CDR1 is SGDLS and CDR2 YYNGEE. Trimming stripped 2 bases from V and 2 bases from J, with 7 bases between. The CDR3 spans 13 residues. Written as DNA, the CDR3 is TGTGCCAGCAGCGTTGGAGGGAACTATGGCTACACCTTC. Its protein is CASSVGGNYGYTF.

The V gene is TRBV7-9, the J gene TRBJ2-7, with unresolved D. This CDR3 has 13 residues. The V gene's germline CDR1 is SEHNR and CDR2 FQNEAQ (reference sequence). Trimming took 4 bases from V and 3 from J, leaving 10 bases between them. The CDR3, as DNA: TGTGCCAGCAGCTCAGCATTGGTCTACGAGCAGTACTTC. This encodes CASSSALVYEQYF.

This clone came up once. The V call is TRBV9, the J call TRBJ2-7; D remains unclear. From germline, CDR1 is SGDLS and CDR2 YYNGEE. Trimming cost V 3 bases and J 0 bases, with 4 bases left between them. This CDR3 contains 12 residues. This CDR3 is CASSGDSYEQYF. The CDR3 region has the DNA TGTGCCAGCAGCGGGGACTCCTACGAGCAGTACTTC.

The DNA for the CDR3 is TGTGCCAGCAGCTTAGCGCTTCTAGCTCGCCAAGACGAGCAGTACTTC. It is translated as CASSLALLARQDEQYF. The rearrangement uses TRBV7-8 and TRBJ2-7; a weak D match, TRBD2 (5 bases). Trimming took off 0 bases at V and 5 bases at J, with 17 bases between the two ends. This CDR3 contains 16 residues. CDR1 SGHVS and CDR2 FQNEAQ come from the germline V gene. Variable domain in full (rest from reference TRBV7-8 and TRBJ2-7): GAGVSQSPRYKVAKRGQDVALRCDPISGHVSLFWYQQALGQGPEFLTYFQNEAQLDKSGLPSDRFFAERPEGSVSTLKIQRTQQEDSAVYLCASSLALLARQDEQYFGPGTRLTVT.

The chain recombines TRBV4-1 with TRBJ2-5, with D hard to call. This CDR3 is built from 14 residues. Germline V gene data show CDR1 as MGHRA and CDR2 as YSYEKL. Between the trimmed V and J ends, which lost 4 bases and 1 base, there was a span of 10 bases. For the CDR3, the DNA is TGCGCCAGCAGCCCGGCCCTTGGCCAAGAGACCCAGTACTTC. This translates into CASSPALGQETQYF.

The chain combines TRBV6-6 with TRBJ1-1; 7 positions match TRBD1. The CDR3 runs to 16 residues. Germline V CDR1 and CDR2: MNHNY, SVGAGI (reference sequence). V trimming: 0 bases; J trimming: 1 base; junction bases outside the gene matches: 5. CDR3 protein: CASSYSGTEPNTEAFF. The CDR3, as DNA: TGTGCCAGCAGTTACTCCGGGACAGAACCGAACACTGAAGCTTTCTTT.

The CDR3 region has the DNA TGTGCCAGCAGTGAATGGCTAGCGGGAGTACGGGGCACTACAGATACGCAGTATTTT. This encodes CASSEWLAGVRGTTDTQYF. The chain carries TRBV2 and TRBJ2-3; 10 bases agree with TRBD2. The trim removed 2 bases at V and 3 bases at J, leaving 14 bases unmatched. The CDR3 spans 19 residues. From germline, CDR1 is SNHLY and CDR2 FYNNEI.

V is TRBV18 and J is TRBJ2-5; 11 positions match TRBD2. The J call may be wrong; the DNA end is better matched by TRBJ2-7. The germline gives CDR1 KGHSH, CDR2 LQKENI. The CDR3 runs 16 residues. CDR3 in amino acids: CASSPRLAGGLNEQYF. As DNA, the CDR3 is TGTGCCAGCTCACCAAGGCTAGCGGGGGGCCTCAACGAGCAGTACTTC.

CDR3 sequence reads: CATSSWWSGSDEQFF. The CDR3 nucleotides read TGTGCCACCTCTAGTTGGTGGAGCGGGAGCGATGAGCAGTTCTTC. V usage is TRBV6-6 and J usage is TRBJ2-1; 8 nucleotides line up with TRBD2. Germline CDR1 and CDR2: MNHNY and SVGAGI (reference sequence). The CDR3 has 15 residues. V was clipped by 10 bases and J by 8 bases; unmatched bases: 16.

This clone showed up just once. The CDR3 here is CASSGQGNEQFF. The DNA for the CDR3 is TGTGCCAGCAGCGGACAGGGCAATGAGCAGTTCTTC. The chain recombines TRBV6-5 with TRBJ2-1; 8 positions match TRBD1. The CDR3 consists of 12 residues. V shed 6 bases, J shed 6 bases, and the junction held 1 base outside the gene matches. The germline CDR1 and CDR2 sequences are MNHEY and SVGAGI.

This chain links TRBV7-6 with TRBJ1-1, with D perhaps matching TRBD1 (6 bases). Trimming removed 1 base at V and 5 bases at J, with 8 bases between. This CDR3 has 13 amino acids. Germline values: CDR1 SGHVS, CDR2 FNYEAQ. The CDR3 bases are TGTGCCAGCAGCTTAGACAGGGCGACTGAAGCTTTCTTT. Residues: CASSLDRATEAFF.

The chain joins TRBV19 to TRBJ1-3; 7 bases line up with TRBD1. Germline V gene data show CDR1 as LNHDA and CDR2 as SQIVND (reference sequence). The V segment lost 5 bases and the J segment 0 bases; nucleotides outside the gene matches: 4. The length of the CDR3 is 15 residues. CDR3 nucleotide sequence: TGTGCCAGTAGTGACGCAGGGGGCTCTGGAAACACCATATATTTT. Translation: CASSDAGGSGNTIYF.

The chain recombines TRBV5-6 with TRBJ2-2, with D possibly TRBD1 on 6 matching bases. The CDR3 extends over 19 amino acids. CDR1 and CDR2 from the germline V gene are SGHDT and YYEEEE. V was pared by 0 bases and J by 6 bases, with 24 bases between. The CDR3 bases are TGTGCCAGCAGCTTGGAGGGGGTCAGGGCCGGCCTCATCGCCGGGGAGCTGTTTTTT. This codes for CASSLEGVRAGLIAGELFF.

The CDR3 spells CASTLQGGTEAFF. CDR3 bases: TGTGCCAGCACCTTGCAGGGTGGCACTGAAGCTTTCTTT. V and J are TRBV6-6 and TRBJ1-1, with D maybe TRBD1 (5 bases). The CDR3 length is 13 residues. Looked up from germline, CDR1 is MNHNY and CDR2 is SVGAGI (reference sequence). Trimming cost V 7 bases and J 4 bases, with 13 bases left between them.

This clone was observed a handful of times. CDR3 region: CASSSGQGAQGTEAFF. CDR3 bases: TGTGCCAGCAGTTCGGGACAGGGGGCACAGGGCACTGAAGCTTTCTTT. The V and J genes are TRBV27 and TRBJ1-1; 12 nucleotides agree with TRBD1. Trimming at V came to 4 bases and at J to 4 bases, leaving 7 bases not matched to a gene. Germline V CDR1 and CDR2: MNHEY, SMNVEV (reference sequence). The CDR3 has 16 residues.

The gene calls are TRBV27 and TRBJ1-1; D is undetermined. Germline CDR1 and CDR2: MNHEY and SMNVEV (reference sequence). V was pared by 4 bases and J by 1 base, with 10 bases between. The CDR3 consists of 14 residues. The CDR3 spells CASSSHSQNTEAFF. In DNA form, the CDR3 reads TGTGCCAGCAGTTCCCACTCGCAGAACACTGAAGCTTTCTTT.

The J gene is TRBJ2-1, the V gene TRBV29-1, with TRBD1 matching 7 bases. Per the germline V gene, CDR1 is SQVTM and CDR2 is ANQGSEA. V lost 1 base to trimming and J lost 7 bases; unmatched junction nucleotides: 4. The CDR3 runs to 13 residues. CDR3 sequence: CSVEGTGGNEQFF. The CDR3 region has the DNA TGCAGCGTTGAAGGGACAGGCGGAAATGAGCAGTTCTTC.

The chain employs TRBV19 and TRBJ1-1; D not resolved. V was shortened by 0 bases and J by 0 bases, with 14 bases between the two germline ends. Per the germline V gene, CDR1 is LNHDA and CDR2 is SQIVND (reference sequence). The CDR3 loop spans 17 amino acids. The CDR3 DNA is TGTGCCAGTAGTATAGATCGCAGAAGCCCCTTGAACACTGAAGCTTTCTTT. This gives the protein CASSIDRRSPLNTEAFF.

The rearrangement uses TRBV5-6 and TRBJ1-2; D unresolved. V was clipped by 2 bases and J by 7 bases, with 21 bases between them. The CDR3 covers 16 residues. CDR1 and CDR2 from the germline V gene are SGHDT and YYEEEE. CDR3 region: CASSLIRTAMGGGYTF. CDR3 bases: TGTGCCAGCAGCTTAATAAGGACCGCAATGGGTGGTGGCTACACCTTC.

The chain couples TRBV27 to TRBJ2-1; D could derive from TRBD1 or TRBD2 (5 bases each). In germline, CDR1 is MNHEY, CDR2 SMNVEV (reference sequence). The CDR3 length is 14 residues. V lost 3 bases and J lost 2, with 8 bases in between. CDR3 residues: CASSFRDPYNEQFF. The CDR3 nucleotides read TGTGCCAGCAGTTTCCGGGACCCCTACAATGAGCAGTTCTTC.

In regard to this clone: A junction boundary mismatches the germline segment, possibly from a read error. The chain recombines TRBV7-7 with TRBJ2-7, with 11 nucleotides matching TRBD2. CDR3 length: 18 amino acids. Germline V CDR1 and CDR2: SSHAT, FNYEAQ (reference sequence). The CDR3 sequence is CASSLGLAGGPFSYEQYF. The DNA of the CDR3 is TGTGCTAGCAGCTTAGGCCTAGCGGGGGGCCCTTTCTCCTACGAGCAGTACTTC.

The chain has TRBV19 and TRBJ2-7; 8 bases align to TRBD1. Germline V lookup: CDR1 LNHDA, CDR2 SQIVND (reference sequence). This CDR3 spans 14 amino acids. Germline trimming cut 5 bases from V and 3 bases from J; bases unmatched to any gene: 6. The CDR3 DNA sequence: TGTGCCAGTAGTTTTACCGGGACAGGCTACGAGCAGTACTTC. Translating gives CASSFTGTGYEQYF.

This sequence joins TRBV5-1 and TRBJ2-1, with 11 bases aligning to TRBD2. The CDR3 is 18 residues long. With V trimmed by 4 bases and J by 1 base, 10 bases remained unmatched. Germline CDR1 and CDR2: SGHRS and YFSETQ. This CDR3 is CASSPISGGAGSYNEQFF. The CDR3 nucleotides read TGCGCCAGCAGCCCCATTAGCGGGGGGGCGGGGTCCTACAATGAGCAGTTCTTC.

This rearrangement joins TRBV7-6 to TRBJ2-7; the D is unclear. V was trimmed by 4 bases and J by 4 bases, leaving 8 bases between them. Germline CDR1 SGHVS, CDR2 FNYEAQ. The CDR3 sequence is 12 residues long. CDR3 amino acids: CASSSTGYEQYF. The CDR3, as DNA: TGTGCCAGCAGCTCTACCGGTTACGAGCAGTACTTC.

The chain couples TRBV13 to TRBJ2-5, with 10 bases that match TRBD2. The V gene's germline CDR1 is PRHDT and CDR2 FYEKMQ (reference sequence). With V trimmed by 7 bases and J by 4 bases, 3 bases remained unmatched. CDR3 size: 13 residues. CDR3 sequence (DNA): TGTGCCAGCAAAGCGGGGGGGCTAGAGACCCAGTACTTC. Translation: CASKAGGLETQYF.